The 2 T cell receptor beta chains below come from one sample, sequenced in a study of OX40 agonist ivuxolimab in advanced cancers. Data came from immunoSEQ multiplex PCR; TCRdb stores just in-frame clones and leaves some out. The table includes over 80,000 clones, about nine tenths detected once. The sequences come from CD4+ or CD8+ T cells sorted from blood, collected in a trial of the OX40 agonist ivuxolimab. All receptors derive from an adult with an advanced solid tumor such as melanoma, head and neck, liver or kidney cancer.

The chain carries TRBV5-1 and TRBJ2-7; 9 bases map to TRBD1. V was clipped by 2 bases and J by 6 bases; unmatched bases: 6. CDR1 and CDR2 (germline): SGHRS, YFSETQ. CDR3 length equals 14 residues. The CDR3 nucleotides read TGCGCCAGCAGCTTTACCACAGGGGGCCTCGAGCAGTACTTC. It translates to CASSFTTGGLEQYF. Full variable domain (remainder filled in from reference TRBV5-1 and TRBJ2-7): KAGVTQTPRYLIKTRGQQVTLSCSPISGHRSVSWYQQTPGQGLQFLFEYFSETQRNKGNFPGRFSGRQFSNSRSEMNVSTLELGDSALYLCASSFTTGGLEQYFGPGTRLTVT.

V and J are TRBV11-2 and TRBJ2-7; 9 nucleotides line up with TRBD2. Per germline, CDR1 SGHAT and CDR2 FQNNGV. V was clipped by 3 bases and J by 2 bases; unmatched bases: 2. This CDR3 spans 14 amino acids. CDR3 loop: CASSFPSGAYEQYF. In DNA, the CDR3 is TGTGCCAGCAGCTTCCCTAGCGGGGCCTACGAGCAGTACTTC.